Following are 8 T cell receptor beta chains from one sample sequenced in a study of CD8 T cells in Susac syndrome (dated by TCRdb to between 2018 and 2020). The library was generated by the immunoSEQ multiplex PCR assay. RNA was extracted with the RNeasy kit and 0.5 to 1 ug was reverse transcribed using random hexamers. TCRdb handled the public reads itself, with Q25 trimming in fastp and clone calling in MiXCR, and kept productive beta chains. Each CDR3 protein appears once, grouped with its most common genes and DNA. For this sample there are 150,000 to 200,000 distinct CDR3 sequences; more than 90% appear just once. Around 0.096% of the sample rests with the top ten. Sequenced material: CD4+ T cells from PBMCs. The receptors stem from a human donor with Susac syndrome.

V usage is TRBV3-1 and J usage is TRBJ2-3, with 8 bases fitting TRBD2. The CDR3 is 14 residues long. CDR1 and CDR2 from the germline V gene are LGHDT and YNNKEL (reference sequence). Losses at the gene ends were 8 bases for V and 6 bases for J; bases not matched to a gene: 10. The CDR3 DNA reads as TGTGCCAGCGAAAAGGCGGGGGGCGCGGATACGCAGTATTTT. It translates to CASEKAGGADTQYF.

The V gene is TRBV4-2, the J gene TRBJ2-5; 9 bases are a match to TRBD2. Germline V lookup: CDR1 LGHNA, CDR2 YNFKEQ. The CDR3 contains 15 residues. Germline trimming cut 6 bases from V and 3 bases from J; bases unmatched to any gene: 8. CDR3 nucleotides: TGTGCCAGCAGTCAACCGGGACTAGCAGAAGAGACCCAGTACTTC. This codes for CASSQPGLAEETQYF.

The chain uses TRBV5-1 and TRBJ1-1, with a tentative D call TRBD1 (5 bases). V was trimmed by 3 bases and J by 5 bases, leaving 11 bases between them. CDR3 size: 13 residues. In germline, CDR1 is SGHRS, CDR2 YFSETQ. CDR3 coding DNA: TGCGCCAGCAGCTCCCAACAGGAGACTGAAGCTTTCTTT. Residues: CASSSQQETEAFF.

This rearrangement joins TRBV3-1 to TRBJ2-4; D is perhaps TRBD1 or TRBD2 (5 bases each). Trimming cost V 2 bases and J 10 bases, with 15 bases left between them. The germline gives CDR1 LGHDT, CDR2 YNNKEL (reference sequence). This CDR3 is 14 amino acids long. Here the CDR3 reads CASSQRDRRGIQYF. The CDR3 DNA reads TGTGCCAGCAGCCAACGGGACCGAAGGGGAATTCAGTACTTC.

This clonotype was picked up one time. This rearrangement joins TRBV4-1 to TRBJ1-5; 9 nucleotides line up with TRBD1. The J segment lost 1 base and the V segment lost 7 bases, leaving 14 bases of the junction unmatched. Germline assignment: CDR1 MGHRA and CDR2 YSYEKL. The CDR3 runs 18 residues. The CDR3 is CASTHYHHGQGSNQPQHF. CDR3 DNA sequence: TGCGCCAGCACTCATTATCACCACGGACAGGGGAGCAATCAGCCCCAGCATTTT.

The genes are TRBV19 and TRBJ2-1; 11 bases align to TRBD2. The germline V gene encodes CDR1 LNHDA and CDR2 SQIVND (reference sequence). CDR3 length equals 17 residues. Trimming took 4 bases from V and 0 from J; bases not matched to a gene: 5. The CDR3 DNA is TGTGCCAGTAGTACGGCTAGCGGGGGGATCTCCTACAATGAGCAGTTCTTC. It codes for CASSTASGGISYNEQFF.

V gene TRBV2 combines with J gene TRBJ1-1; D is unresolved. Germline CDR1 is SNHLY and CDR2 is FYNNEI. This CDR3 spans 17 amino acids. Trimming took off 0 bases at V and 5 bases at J, with 19 bases between the two ends. The CDR3 region has the DNA TGTGCCAGCAGTGAAGCGCTTCCCCCGGGAGACGGGACTGAAGCTTTCTTT. Its protein is CASSEALPPGDGTEAFF.

The chain links TRBV29-1 to TRBJ2-5, with 9 bases fitting TRBD2. This CDR3 region has 15 residues. Germline V gives CDR1 SQVTM, CDR2 ANQGSEA. Losses at the gene ends were 6 bases for V and 4 bases for J; bases not matched to a gene: 12. CDR3 DNA: TGCAGCGTCATAGCGGGGGCCACCTCCACAGAGACCCAGTACTTC. Its protein product is CSVIAGATSTETQYF.